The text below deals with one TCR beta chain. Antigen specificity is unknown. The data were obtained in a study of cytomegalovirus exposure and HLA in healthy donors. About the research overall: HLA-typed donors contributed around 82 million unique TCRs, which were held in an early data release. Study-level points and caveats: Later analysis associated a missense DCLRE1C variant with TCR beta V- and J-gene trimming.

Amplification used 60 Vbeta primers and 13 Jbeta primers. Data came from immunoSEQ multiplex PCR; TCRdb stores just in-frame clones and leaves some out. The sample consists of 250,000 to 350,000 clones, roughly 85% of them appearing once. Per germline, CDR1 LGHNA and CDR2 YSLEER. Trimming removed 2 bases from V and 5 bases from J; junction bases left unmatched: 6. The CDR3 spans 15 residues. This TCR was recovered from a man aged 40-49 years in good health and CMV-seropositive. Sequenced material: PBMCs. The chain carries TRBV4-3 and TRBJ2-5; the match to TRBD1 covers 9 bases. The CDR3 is CASSQKQGAYETQYF. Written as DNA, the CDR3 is TGCGCCAGCAGCCAAAAACAGGGGGCCTATGAGACCCAGTACTTC.